The rows below give T cell receptor beta chains drawn from one sample of a study of regulatory T cells in long-lasting Graves disease. TCRdb ran MiXCR on the multiplex PCR reads and lists one entry per CDR3 protein. The top ten clones hold about 13% of a sample with around 400,000 distinct CDR3 sequences, 20% to 25% of them seen once. The specimen was peripheral blood mononuclear cells (PBMCs), collected when the disease was refractory, from a patient treated with antithyroid drugs. The source of these receptors is a female donor with Graves disease. The CDR3 runs from the conserved cysteine through the conserved F or W. D genes are given only for firm matches. For some rows the clone size is stated as once, few or many, or as a class when expanded; others skip it.

V	length	D	size	J	CDR3	DNA
TRBV10-2	15	TRBD2	.	TRBJ2-7	CATSFWGGRINEQYF	TGCGCCACAAGCTTTTGGGGCGGGAGGATCAACGAGCAGTACTTC
TRBV28	15	.	many	TRBJ1-5	CASSSNLLGNQPQHF	TGTGCCAGCAGTTCAAACCTCTTAGGCAATCAGCCCCAGCATTTT
TRBV2	13	.	many	TRBJ1-4	CASRPGTGEKLFF	TGTGCCAGCAGACCCGGCACGGGAGAAAAACTGTTTTTT
TRBV7-9	15	.	few	TRBJ2-7	CASSPTWGEPYEQYF	TGTGCCAGCAGCCCTACCTGGGGGGAACCCTACGAGCAGTACTTC
TRBV7-2	11	.	many	TRBJ1-6	CASSKARELHF	TGTGCCAGCAGCAAAGCACGGGAACTCCACTTT
TRBV9	17	.	many	TRBJ1-1	CASSVDSSRPTLSEAFF	TGTGCCAGCAGCGTAGATAGCAGCCGGCCGACACTTTCTGAAGCTTTCTTT
TRBV25-1	14	.	few	TRBJ1-4	CASSQPRDTEKLFF	TGTGCCAGCAGTCAGCCCCGGGACACTGAAAAACTGTTTTTT
TRBV27	12	.	few	TRBJ1-1	CASSLIGRSAFF	TGTGCCAGCAGTTTAATCGGTCGGTCGGCTTTCTTT
TRBV6-9	17	.	once	TRBJ2-1	CASSFPTQGIENNEQFF	TGTGCCAGCAGTTTCCCCACCCAGGGGATTGAAAACAATGAGCAGTTCTTC
TRBV2	16	.	many	TRBJ2-1	CASSTRQVRAHNEQFF	TGTGCCAGCAGCACCCGACAGGTGAGGGCCCACAATGAGCAGTTCTTC
TRBV3-1	15	TRBD1	.	TRBJ2-2	CASSLRGLLTGELFF	TGTGCCAGCAGCCTCAGGGGGCTATTGACCGGGGAGCTGTTTTTT
TRBV2	14	TRBD1	many	TRBJ1-5	CASSARGAGQPQHF	TGTGCCAGCAGTGCCAGGGGGGCAGGACAGCCCCAGCATTTT
TRBV7-8	17	.	.	TRBJ2-7	CASSLTRTVTRHYKQYF	TGTGCCAGCAGCCTAACTAGGACAGTGACACGACACTACAAGCAGTACTTC
TRBV28	15	.	many	TRBJ1-2	CASRPFAGTNYGYTF	TGTGCCAGCAGGCCCTTTGCCGGAACTAACTATGGCTACACCTTC
TRBV19	17	.	.	TRBJ2-6	CASSIGLGFSGANVLTF	TGTGCCAGTAGTATAGGTCTAGGGTTCTCTGGGGCCAACGTCCTGACTTTC
TRBV7-9	14	.	few	TRBJ1-1	CASSSGGRGTEAFF	TGTGCCAGCAGCTCCGGGGGGCGAGGGACTGAAGCTTTCTTT
TRBV18	13	.	many	TRBJ2-7	CASSPDMSYEQYF	TGTGCCAGCTCCCCCGACATGTCCTACGAGCAGTACTTC
TRBV28	14	.	many	TRBJ1-5	CASSLLQSNQPQHF	TGTGCCAGCAGTTTATTGCAGAGCAATCAGCCCCAGCATTTT
TRBV5-4	14	.	.	TRBJ1-1	CASTGRTGNTEAFF	TGTGCCAGCACGGGACGGACGGGGAACACTGAAGCTTTCTTT
TRBV20-1	14	TRBD2	few	TRBJ2-7	CSARGTSGFYEQYF	TGCAGTGCCCGAGGGACTAGCGGTTTCTACGAGCAGTACTTC
TRBV20-1	12	.	.	TRBJ2-3	CSAILRADTQYF	TGCAGTGCTATTCTGAGGGCAGATACGCAGTATTTT
TRBV29-1	16	TRBD2	.	TRBJ2-3	CSVEGLAGLLTDTQYF	TGCAGCGTTGAGGGACTAGCGGGTCTTCTCACAGATACGCAGTATTTT
TRBV12-3/TRBV12-4	14	.	.	TRBJ1-5	CASSTGTQVGPQHF	TGTGCCAGCAGTACCGGGACTCAAGTAGGGCCCCAGCATTTT
TRBV14	14	.	many	TRBJ2-7	CASSQNLRGMEQYF	TGTGCCAGCAGCCAGAACCTTAGGGGGATGGAGCAGTACTTC
TRBV7-9	15	TRBD2	few	TRBJ2-2	CASSPSGTGVGELFF	TGTGCCAGCAGCCCTAGCGGGACCGGGGTCGGGGAGCTGTTTTTT
TRBV6-2/TRBV6-3	16	.	few	TRBJ2-4	CASSSPGRQIKNIQYF	TGTGCCAGCAGTTCTCCGGGACGCCAAATAAAAAACATTCAGTACTTC